This T cell receptor (beta chain) was observed in a study of blood T cells in healthy people across ages. Study-level points and caveats: Diversity figures based on one million T cells were deemed too low.

CDR1 is MNHEY, CDR2 SVGAGI, per germline. The CDR3 totals 15 residues. Germline trimming cut 2 bases from V and 2 bases from J; bases unmatched to any gene: 2. A second PCR of about 7 to 11 cycles used a sample-barcoded 5' primer and a J-beta primer mix. Each cDNA molecule received a tag from a template-switch adaptor that had 12 random nucleotides. TCRdb itself ran the 5' RACE reads through MiXCR, one entry per CDR3 protein. Of about 1.8 million distinct CDR3 sequences in the sample, 40% to 55% were seen once. On this clonotype: Its antigen is as yet unknown.

The sequence was obtained from a woman aged 40 to 50 in good health. The material sequenced was blood. The V call is TRBV6-5, the J call TRBJ2-3, with TRBD2 identical over 9 bases. The CDR3 loop is CASSYIAGDTDTQYF. The CDR3 region has the DNA TGTGCCAGCAGTTACATAGCGGGGGACACAGATACGCAGTATTTT.